This section outlines one TCR beta chain sequence together with its context. It has no known antigen specificity. The input lacks base qualities; no much larger clone sits a single base away. These data originate in a study of blood T cell repertoires in COVID-19 (dated by TCRdb to 2019 to 2021). Describing the broader study: Samples covering the acute and convalescent phases of COVID-19 were provided by collaborators in the United States, Italy and Spain. The prospective study material was composed of cDNA or gDNA derived from T cells, B-cell-depleted T cells, or PBMCs. Subjects who had been exposed to COVID-19, were actively infected with it, or had recovered from it provided the deeply sampled blood TCRbeta repertoires that made up the dataset. A freely available public database, intended as a resource for researchers studying the immune response to SARS-CoV-2, is where the repertoires were released. Samples came from the ongoing ImmuneRACE study (first 160 participants) plus 1,254 subjects from 6 global collaborators. Nearly every sample came with metadata listing a de-identified subject ID, COVID-19 status, age in years and sex. Where HLA class I and class II types were available, the types were taken from metadata supplied by the sample provider, not from assay-based typing. Beyond this particular receptor, the publication reports: Clinical and demographic metadata were provided uncurated, with the amount varying by source and participant.

The immunoSEQ Assay, a bias-controlled multiplex PCR, was used to amplify TCRbeta CDR3 regions from genomic DNA. Processing in the source paper ran as follows. Nucleated cell counts per sample were estimated from amplification of reference gene primers within the assay. To quantify the absolute abundance of each unique TCRbeta CDR3 rearrangement, sequence reads were collapsed and filtered. For each sample, productive Simpson clonality was calculated as the square root of Simpson's diversity index over productive rearrangements. TCRdb stores this immuneACCESS table with in-frame sequences only. Part of the clones is absent; in the studies checked, under half of the shortfall reflects unresolved V genes, and no reason is known for the rest. D and trimming were read from the DNA, whereas the V and J calls and clone size are those reported in that table. This sample lists 300,000 to 450,000 clones; more than 75% were detected once. Clones ranked in the top ten supply less than 11% of the sample.

The CDR3 holds 14 amino acids from the cysteine to the phenylalanine. Only the CDR3 DNA stays, 42 bases, in frame from base 1. V is cut by 5 bases and J by 3 bases, and the space between the germline ends is 13 bases. The germline V gene yields SNHLY for CDR1 and FYNNEI for CDR2. One collaborating source in Seattle enrolled patients during active infection and followed them longitudinally through the course of disease. Each collaborating institution followed its own protocols to collect whole blood in K2EDTA tubes. For TCRbeta analysis, collaborators shipped samples in one of three forms: frozen whole blood, isolated PBMCs, or DNA extracted from either of those sample types.

The rearranged segments are TRBV2 and TRBJ1-1, and the D gene may be TRBD1, 5 bases matching. The receptor comes from a woman in her twenties or thirties with COVID-19, enrolled during active disease. The sample consisted of peripheral blood. The CDR3 in this case is CASSFAGGDTEAFF. Here is the DNA: TGTGCCAGCAGTTTTGCGGGAGGGGACACTGAAGCTTTCTTT.